These T cell receptor beta chains were read from a single sample in a study of early T cells in non-severe SARS-CoV-2 infection. TCRdb ran MiXCR on the 5' RACE reads and lists one entry per CDR3 protein. There are about 77,000 distinct CDR3 sequences in the sample; around 17% occur only once, and 2.9% lies in the top ten. Source material: whole blood. These receptor sequences come from an adult who was a healthcare worker with PCR-confirmed SARS-CoV-2 infection or an uninfected control (not recorded which). The CDR3 runs from the conserved cysteine through the conserved F or W. The order of the fields is J gene, clone size, D gene, V gene, CDR3 protein, CDR3 DNA. The D gene is left open where the match is weak. Clone size is stated in some rows and not others, as once, few, many or a class when expanded.

j_call: TRBJ2-7; clone_size: few; d_call: TRBD2; v_call: TRBV20-1; cdr3_aa: CSARSPLPGGDYEQYF; cdr3_nt: TGCAGTGCTAGATCCCCGCTGCCCGGGGGGGACTACGAGCAGTACTTC
j_call: TRBJ1-1; clone_size: NA; d_call: NA; v_call: TRBV12-3/TRBV12-4; cdr3_aa: CASTRSGAEAFF; cdr3_nt: TGTGCCAGCACCCGATCAGGGGCTGAAGCTTTCTTT
j_call: TRBJ1-1; clone_size: NA; d_call: NA; v_call: TRBV7-9; cdr3_aa: CASSFIMNTEAFF; cdr3_nt: TGTGCCAGCAGCTTTATCATGAACACTGAAGCTTTCTTT
j_call: TRBJ2-7; clone_size: many; d_call: TRBD2; v_call: TRBV5-1; cdr3_aa: CASSPPSGRSYEQYF; cdr3_nt: TGCGCCAGCAGTCCACCTAGCGGCAGGTCCTACGAGCAGTACTTC
j_call: TRBJ1-1; clone_size: NA; d_call: NA; v_call: TRBV11-3; cdr3_aa: CASSLDGSWEHMNTEAFF; cdr3_nt: TGTGCCAGCAGCTTAGACGGGTCCTGGGAGCACATGAACACTGAAGCTTTCTTT
j_call: TRBJ1-4; clone_size: NA; d_call: NA; v_call: TRBV5-6; cdr3_aa: CASSSQMVPPTNEKLFF; cdr3_nt: TGTGCCAGCAGCTCCCAGATGGTACCCCCAACTAATGAAAAACTGTTTTTT
j_call: TRBJ2-3; clone_size: many; d_call: NA; v_call: TRBV29-1; cdr3_aa: CSVGHIRTDTQYF; cdr3_nt: TGCAGCGTTGGACACATACGCACAGATACGCAGTATTTT
j_call: TRBJ2-3; clone_size: many; d_call: TRBD2; v_call: TRBV11-2; cdr3_aa: CASSYGSGNGDTQYF; cdr3_nt: TGTGCCAGCAGCTATGGAAGCGGGAATGGAGATACGCAGTATTTT
j_call: TRBJ2-4; clone_size: NA; d_call: NA; v_call: TRBV29-1; cdr3_aa: CSIRRGNIQYF; cdr3_nt: TGCAGCATCCGGCGGGGAAACATTCAGTACTTC
j_call: TRBJ1-2; clone_size: few; d_call: NA; v_call: TRBV2; cdr3_aa: CASRDFNYGYTF; cdr3_nt: TGTGCCAGTAGGGACTTCAACTATGGCTACACCTTC
j_call: TRBJ2-7; clone_size: few; d_call: NA; v_call: TRBV28; cdr3_aa: CATLRTRDYEQYF; cdr3_nt: TGTGCCACCCTTCGGACACGAGACTACGAGCAGTACTTC
j_call: TRBJ1-2; clone_size: NA; d_call: TRBD1; v_call: TRBV24-1; cdr3_aa: CATSEPRQGIYGYTF; cdr3_nt: TGTGCCACCAGTGAACCCCGACAGGGAATCTATGGCTACACCTTC
j_call: TRBJ1-1; clone_size: NA; d_call: TRBD1; v_call: TRBV10-3; cdr3_aa: CAISAGTVGGTEAFF; cdr3_nt: TGTGCCATCAGTGCCGGGACAGTGGGTGGCACTGAAGCTTTCTTT
j_call: TRBJ2-7; clone_size: few; d_call: NA; v_call: TRBV21-1; cdr3_aa: CASSKGVRADIPYEQYF; cdr3_nt: TGTGCCAGCAGCAAAGGGGTGCGAGCGGACATACCCTACGAGCAGTACTTC
j_call: TRBJ1-5; clone_size: few; d_call: NA; v_call: TRBV7-2; cdr3_aa: CASSLESRTSGNQPQHF; cdr3_nt: TGTGCCAGCAGCTTAGAATCTAGGACCTCTGGCAATCAGCCCCAGCATTTT
j_call: TRBJ1-5; clone_size: few; d_call: TRBD1; v_call: TRBV12-5; cdr3_aa: CASGTGGYSNQPQHF; cdr3_nt: TGTGCTAGCGGAACAGGGGGCTATAGCAATCAGCCCCAGCATTTT
j_call: TRBJ2-1; clone_size: many; d_call: TRBD2; v_call: TRBV20-1; cdr3_aa: CSARDWASGGNEQFF; cdr3_nt: TGCAGTGCTAGAGATTGGGCTAGCGGGGGGAATGAGCAGTTCTTC
j_call: TRBJ1-1; clone_size: NA; d_call: NA; v_call: TRBV29-1; cdr3_aa: CSVATGVGLLNTEAFF; cdr3_nt: TGCAGCGTTGCCACCGGGGTAGGGCTACTGAACACTGAAGCTTTCTTT
j_call: TRBJ2-7; clone_size: few; d_call: NA; v_call: TRBV6-1; cdr3_aa: CASSPVPGAYEQYF; cdr3_nt: TGTGCCAGCAGCCCCGTACCAGGAGCCTACGAGCAGTACTTC
j_call: TRBJ2-1; clone_size: few; d_call: NA; v_call: TRBV12-3/TRBV12-4; cdr3_aa: CASTPGRGNEQFF; cdr3_nt: TGTGCCAGCACCCCCGGTAGGGGCAATGAGCAGTTCTTC
j_call: TRBJ2-5; clone_size: few; d_call: NA; v_call: TRBV5-1; cdr3_aa: CASSSGQSGPQETQYF; cdr3_nt: TGCGCCAGCAGTTCCGGACAGAGCGGGCCCCAAGAGACCCAGTACTTC
j_call: TRBJ1-6; clone_size: few; d_call: TRBD1; v_call: TRBV30; cdr3_aa: CAWSVRLMWDRAGSPLHF; cdr3_nt: TGTGCCTGGAGTGTACGGCTGATGTGGGACAGGGCGGGTTCACCCCTCCACTTT
j_call: TRBJ1-2; clone_size: few; d_call: NA; v_call: TRBV14; cdr3_aa: CASRRTGPRGYGYTF; cdr3_nt: TGTGCCAGCAGACGGACCGGGCCTAGGGGCTATGGCTACACCTTC
j_call: TRBJ2-1; clone_size: few; d_call: NA; v_call: TRBV29-1; cdr3_aa: CSATPRSSYNEQFF; cdr3_nt: TGCAGCGCGACGCCACGGAGCTCCTACAATGAGCAGTTCTTC
j_call: TRBJ2-4; clone_size: many; d_call: TRBD2; v_call: TRBV5-1; cdr3_aa: CASSSTGGSGGAIAKNIQYF; cdr3_nt: TGCGCCAGCAGCTCCACAGGAGGTAGCGGGGGGGCCATAGCCAAAAACATTCAGTACTTC
j_call: TRBJ1-6; clone_size: few; d_call: NA; v_call: TRBV6-6; cdr3_aa: CASSYPQGSYNSPLHF; cdr3_nt: TGTGCCAGCAGTTACCCCCAGGGCTCCTATAATTCACCCCTCCACTTT
j_call: TRBJ1-4; clone_size: few; d_call: NA; v_call: TRBV2; cdr3_aa: CASSGQAVPNEKLFF; cdr3_nt: TGTGCCAGCAGTGGACAGGCCGTCCCTAATGAAAAACTGTTTTTT
j_call: TRBJ1-2; clone_size: NA; d_call: TRBD1; v_call: TRBV28; cdr3_aa: CASSFPRSGQDPYGYTF; cdr3_nt: TGTGCCAGCAGTTTCCCCCGTTCGGGACAGGACCCCTATGGCTACACCTTC
j_call: TRBJ1-6; clone_size: NA; d_call: TRBD1; v_call: TRBV6-6; cdr3_aa: CASSFILRTGGSFSPLHF; cdr3_nt: TGTGCCAGCAGTTTCATACTTCGGACAGGGGGCTCTTTTTCACCCCTCCACTTT
j_call: TRBJ1-5; clone_size: NA; d_call: NA; v_call: TRBV12-3/TRBV12-4; cdr3_aa: CASRATGGNQPQHF; cdr3_nt: TGTGCCAGCAGAGCGACAGGAGGCAATCAGCCCCAGCATTTT
j_call: TRBJ2-1; clone_size: NA; d_call: NA; v_call: TRBV20-1; cdr3_aa: CSAHGGAYNEQFF; cdr3_nt: TGCAGTGCCCACGGGGGCGCGTACAATGAGCAGTTCTTC
j_call: TRBJ1-1; clone_size: NA; d_call: NA; v_call: TRBV18; cdr3_aa: CASSPPDRDEAFF; cdr3_nt: TGTGCCAGCTCACCACCGGACCGGGACGAAGCTTTCTTT
j_call: TRBJ2-7; clone_size: few; d_call: TRBD2; v_call: TRBV11-2; cdr3_aa: CASSGRASGSSYEQYF; cdr3_nt: TGTGCCAGCAGCGGAAGGGCTAGCGGGAGCTCCTACGAGCAGTACTTC
j_call: TRBJ2-6; clone_size: NA; d_call: NA; v_call: TRBV19; cdr3_aa: CASSIKNSGANVLTF; cdr3_nt: TGTGCCAGTAGTATAAAGAACTCTGGGGCCAACGTCCTGACTTTC
j_call: TRBJ2-3; clone_size: NA; d_call: NA; v_call: TRBV9; cdr3_aa: CASSSGSRGAGTDTQYF; cdr3_nt: TGTGCCAGCAGCTCTGGGTCCCGAGGGGCCGGCACAGATACGCAGTATTTT
j_call: TRBJ2-3; clone_size: NA; d_call: NA; v_call: TRBV10-3; cdr3_aa: CAISESNDGYYTDTQYF; cdr3_nt: TGTGCCATCAGTGAGTCGAATGACGGCTACTACACAGATACGCAGTATTTT
j_call: TRBJ2-2; clone_size: few; d_call: TRBD2; v_call: TRBV7-6; cdr3_aa: CASSYPPSGGSTGELFF; cdr3_nt: TGTGCCAGCAGCTACCCCCCAAGCGGGGGATCGACCGGGGAGCTGTTTTTT
j_call: TRBJ2-6; clone_size: few; d_call: TRBD2; v_call: TRBV12-3/TRBV12-4; cdr3_aa: CASSPGGSGANVLTF; cdr3_nt: TGTGCCAGCAGCCCGGGAGGCTCTGGGGCCAACGTCCTGACTTTC
j_call: TRBJ1-1; clone_size: NA; d_call: NA; v_call: TRBV16; cdr3_aa: CASSPLRLPIEAFF; cdr3_nt: TGTGCCAGCAGCCCACTCAGACTCCCCATTGAAGCTTTCTTT
j_call: TRBJ1-5; clone_size: many; d_call: NA; v_call: TRBV4-2; cdr3_aa: CASSQERTDSNQPQHF; cdr3_nt: TGTGCCAGCAGCCAAGAGAGGACAGATAGCAATCAGCCCCAGCATTTT
j_call: TRBJ2-3; clone_size: few; d_call: NA; v_call: TRBV11-3; cdr3_aa: CASSLPGTDTQYF; cdr3_nt: TGTGCCAGCAGCTTACCGGGAACAGATACGCAGTATTTT
j_call: TRBJ2-1; clone_size: NA; d_call: NA; v_call: TRBV3-1; cdr3_aa: CASSQDPPGRAEQFF; cdr3_nt: TGTGCCAGCAGCCAAGACCCTCCGGGCAGAGCGGAGCAGTTCTTC
j_call: TRBJ2-7; clone_size: NA; d_call: TRBD1; v_call: TRBV6-1; cdr3_aa: CASSSTGEGEQYF; cdr3_nt: TGTGCCAGCAGCTCGACAGGGGAAGGAGAGCAGTACTTC
j_call: TRBJ2-1; clone_size: NA; d_call: TRBD2; v_call: TRBV27; cdr3_aa: CASSLSALAGHNEQFF; cdr3_nt: TGTGCCAGCAGTTTATCGGCGCTAGCGGGACACAATGAGCAGTTCTTC
j_call: TRBJ2-2; clone_size: NA; d_call: NA; v_call: TRBV11-2; cdr3_aa: CASSLKRVYTGELFF; cdr3_nt: TGTGCCAGCAGCTTAAAACGGGTTTACACCGGGGAGCTGTTTTTT
j_call: TRBJ2-1; clone_size: NA; d_call: NA; v_call: TRBV7-2; cdr3_aa: CASSLLRVYNEQFF; cdr3_nt: TGTGCCAGCAGCTTATTGCGGGTATACAATGAGCAGTTCTTC
j_call: TRBJ2-7; clone_size: few; d_call: NA; v_call: TRBV28; cdr3_aa: CASSLYQYEQYF; cdr3_nt: TGTGCCAGCAGTTTATATCAATACGAGCAGTACTTC
j_call: TRBJ2-3; clone_size: NA; d_call: NA; v_call: TRBV2; cdr3_aa: CATLRAGRPTDTQYF; cdr3_nt: TGTGCCACCCTGAGGGCGGGCAGGCCGACCGATACGCAGTATTTT
j_call: TRBJ1-1; clone_size: few; d_call: NA; v_call: TRBV24-1; cdr3_aa: CATSDRTNTEAFF; cdr3_nt: TGTGCCACCAGTGATCGGACGAACACTGAAGCTTTCTTT
j_call: TRBJ1-2; clone_size: few; d_call: TRBD1; v_call: TRBV14; cdr3_aa: CAGGGRHGTYGYTF; cdr3_nt: TGTGCCGGAGGGGGCCGCCATGGGACCTATGGCTACACCTTC
j_call: TRBJ2-3; clone_size: few; d_call: TRBD1; v_call: TRBV29-1; cdr3_aa: CSYGQGTDTQYF; cdr3_nt: TGCAGCTACGGACAGGGCACAGATACGCAGTATTTT
j_call: TRBJ1-1; clone_size: NA; d_call: NA; v_call: TRBV6-1; cdr3_aa: CASSESTYTEAFF; cdr3_nt: TGTGCCAGCAGTGAATCAACCTACACTGAAGCTTTCTTT
j_call: TRBJ2-3; clone_size: many; d_call: NA; v_call: TRBV11-2; cdr3_aa: CASSGLRRGRTDTQYF; cdr3_nt: TGTGCCAGCAGCGGATTGCGGCGGGGGCGCACAGATACGCAGTATTTT
j_call: TRBJ2-5; clone_size: many; d_call: NA; v_call: TRBV29-1; cdr3_aa: CSVASQETQYF; cdr3_nt: TGCAGCGTTGCATCTCAAGAGACCCAGTACTTC
j_call: TRBJ2-5; clone_size: few; d_call: NA; v_call: TRBV6-1; cdr3_aa: CASHLILSVVQETQYF; cdr3_nt: TGTGCCAGCCACTTAATCCTTTCGGTGGTCCAAGAGACCCAGTACTTC
j_call: TRBJ1-1; clone_size: NA; d_call: TRBD1; v_call: TRBV6-6; cdr3_aa: CASSSLKGAGHTEAFF; cdr3_nt: TGTGCCAGCAGTTCCCTCAAGGGGGCCGGGCACACTGAAGCTTTCTTT
j_call: TRBJ2-7; clone_size: many; d_call: NA; v_call: TRBV28; cdr3_aa: CASSSEYEQYF; cdr3_nt: TGTGCCAGCAGTTCAGAATACGAGCAGTACTTC